The rows below give T cell receptor beta chains drawn from one sample of a study of beta chain features in type 1 diabetes. Data came from immunoSEQ multiplex PCR; TCRdb stores just in-frame clones and leaves some out. The table shows nearly 250,000 clones, with about 63% occurring only once. Material for sequencing was naive CD4+ T cells from blood. The receptors here all came from a man under 40 in good health. Both conserved end residues are part of each CDR3. Each record gives: D gene, J gene, V gene, clone size, CDR3 DNA, CDR3 protein. A D gene is named only where the DNA matches it firmly. Some rows have no size entry. The others give once, few or many, or a class for an expanded clone.

>.|TRBJ2-3|TRBV7-9|.
TGTGCCAGCAGCACCGGGGATACGCAGTATTTT
CASSTGDTQYF
>.|TRBJ2-5|TRBV7-2|.
TGTGCCAGCAGCTTGGAGACCCAGTACTTC
CASSLETQYF
>.|TRBJ2-1|TRBV14|.
TGTGCCAGCAGCCCCCGCTTGGTGGGGAATGAGCAGTTCTTC
CASSPRLVGNEQFF
>.|TRBJ2-3|TRBV5-4|.
TGTGCCAGCAGCTTTATGGTGCTAGCATCCGCTGATACGCAGTATTTT
CASSFMVLASADTQYF
>.|TRBJ1-5|TRBV7-2|.
TGTGCCAGCAGCACCGACCGCGATCAGCCCCAGCATTTT
CASSTDRDQPQHF
>TRBD2|TRBJ2-7|TRBV29-1|.
TGCAGCGTTGGGCCCCGATTACAAGCGGGAACCACCTACGAGCAGTACTTC
CSVGPRLQAGTTYEQYF
>.|TRBJ2-5|TRBV7-8|.
TGTGCCAGCACCATGGGCAGAATACACCAAGAGACCCAGTACTTC
CASTMGRIHQETQYF
>.|TRBJ1-6|TRBV5-1|.
TGCGCCAGCAGCTTCGGACAGTCAAATTCACCCCTCCACTTT
CASSFGQSNSPLHF
>.|TRBJ1-3|TRBV7-9|few
TGTGCCAGCAGCCCAACCAGCTCTGGAAACACCATATATTTT
CASSPTSSGNTIYF
>.|TRBJ2-1|TRBV18|few
TGTGCCAGCTCACCAAGGAACTACAATGAGCAGTTCTTC
CASSPRNYNEQFF
>TRBD1|TRBJ2-1|TRBV4-3|few
TGCGCCAGCAGCCGAGACAGGGGGTGGAATGAGCAGTTCTTC
CASSRDRGWNEQFF
>.|TRBJ2-6|TRBV6-5|.
TGTGCCAGCGGGTTTGGGGCCAACGTCCTGACTTTC
CASGFGANVLTF
>.|TRBJ1-4|TRBV30|.
TGTGCCTGGATCCTACCAGGGATGGCTAATGAAAAACTGTTTTTT
CAWILPGMANEKLFF
>.|TRBJ2-3|TRBV30|few
TGTGCCTGGAGTGTTTTGGGGGGCAAGACAGATACGCAGTATTTT
CAWSVLGGKTDTQYF
>.|TRBJ1-1|TRBV25-1|.
TGTGCCAGCAGTGCGACAGGTAACACTGAAGCTTTCTTT
CASSATGNTEAFF
>.|TRBJ2-7|TRBV29-1|.
TGCAGCGTGGGCCCGGACCGCGTTCGGGAGCAGTACTTC
CSVGPDRVREQYF
>TRBD2|TRBJ2-1|TRBV25-1|.
TGTGCCAGCAGTAGGGCCGGGGGGTACAATGAGCAGTTCTTC
CASSRAGGYNEQFF
>.|TRBJ1-1|TRBV29-1|.
TGCAGCGTTTACGCACGGGGTGAGAACACTGAAGCTTTCTTT
CSVYARGENTEAFF
>.|TRBJ2-5|TRBV2|.
TGTGCCAGCAGTGCGACAGGTCGATCAGAGACCCAGTACTTC
CASSATGRSETQYF
>.|TRBJ1-2|TRBV23-1|.
TGCGCCAGCAGTCTTGGCCATGGCTACACCTTC
CASSLGHGYTF
>.|TRBJ2-1|TRBV29-1|.
TGCAGCGGCCTAGACCTTTTTAGCTCCTACAATGAGCAGTTCTTC
CSGLDLFSSYNEQFF
>.|TRBJ2-6|TRBV28|few
TGTGCCAGCAGTGATCCGGTGGTCGCTGGGGCCAACGTCCTGACTTTC
CASSDPVVAGANVLTF
>.|TRBJ2-5|TRBV25-1|.
TGTGCCAGCAGTGAGAGACAGGTCTGGAGACAAGAGACCCAGTACTTC
CASSERQVWRQETQYF
>.|TRBJ2-1|TRBV14|.
TGTGCCAGCAGCCCAGTCGGGGTAATGGGGCGCAATGAGCAGTTCTTC
CASSPVGVMGRNEQFF
>TRBD1|TRBJ2-3|TRBV30|few
TGTGCCTGCACTCCCGGGACAGGCAGCACAGATACGCAGTATTTT
CACTPGTGSTDTQYF
>.|TRBJ2-1|TRBV5-4|.
TGTGCCAGCAGCTCCGGAGGAGTGTACAATGAGCAGTTCTTC
CASSSGGVYNEQFF
>.|TRBJ2-1|TRBV25-1|.
TGTGCCAGCAGTGAACTAGCTTCTAATGAGCAGTTCTTC
CASSELASNEQFF
>.|TRBJ2-3|TRBV5-1|.
TGCGCCAGCAGCCCAAGCCGCGGACAATCTAGCACAGATACGCAGTATTTT
CASSPSRGQSSTDTQYF
>.|TRBJ2-7|TRBV7-2|.
TGTGCCAGCAGTTTTACAGGGCTGGACGAGCAGTACTTC
CASSFTGLDEQYF
>.|TRBJ2-7|TRBV5-1|.
TGCGCCAGCAGCGATTCGACAAGAATCACCTCCTACGAGCAGTACTTC
CASSDSTRITSYEQYF
>.|TRBJ2-1|TRBV4-3|once
TGCGCCAGCAGCCAAGATCGACCTAGCGTCAGTGAGCAGTTCTTC
CASSQDRPSVSEQFF
>.|TRBJ1-6|TRBV27|.
TGTGCCAGCCATGGGAATAATTCACCCCTCCACTTT
CASHGNNSPLHF
>TRBD2|TRBJ2-7|TRBV5-1|.
TGCGCCAGCAGCTGGGGGACTAGCGGCCCCTACGAGCAGTACTTC
CASSWGTSGPYEQYF
>.|TRBJ1-1|TRBV7-9|once
TGTGCCAGCAGCTTAGCGATGGTTACTGAAGCTTTCTTT
CASSLAMVTEAFF
>.|TRBJ2-7|TRBV5-1|.
TGCGCCAGCAGCTCAGACTGGGCCTCCTACGAGCAGTACTTC
CASSSDWASYEQYF
>TRBD2|TRBJ2-1|TRBV7-9|.
TGTGCCTGGCGACTAGCGGGCTCCTACAATGAGCAGTTCTTC
CAWRLAGSYNEQFF
>.|TRBJ1-2|TRBV15|.
TGTGCCACCAGCAGAGAGGGCCGACAAACTAACTATGGCTACACCTTC
CATSREGRQTNYGYTF
>.|TRBJ2-7|TRBV7-2|.
TGTGCCAGCAGCCCGGGACTTGCCCCCTACGAGCAGTACTTC
CASSPGLAPYEQYF
>.|TRBJ2-1|TRBV30|.
TGTGCCTGGAGGACGAGCTCCTACAATGAGCAGTTCTTC
CAWRTSSYNEQFF
>TRBD1|TRBJ2-5|TRBV9|.
TGTGCCAGCAGCAGGGGGACAGGGAAAGAGACCCAGTACTTC
CASSRGTGKETQYF
>.|TRBJ2-4|TRBV27|.
TGTGCCAGCGCGTTGGGAGTGGCCAAAAACATTCAGTACTTC
CASALGVAKNIQYF
>.|TRBJ2-5|TRBV30|.
TGTGCCTGGAGTGTACAGACGCAAGAGACCCAGTACTTC
CAWSVQTQETQYF
>.|TRBJ2-3|TRBV6-6|.
TGTGCCACGGGGGCAGATACGCAGTATTTT
CATGADTQYF
>.|TRBJ1-2|TRBV19|.
TGTGCCAGCGAGTTGGGACACTCTAACTATGGCTACACCTTC
CASELGHSNYGYTF
>TRBD1|TRBJ2-1|TRBV9|.
TGTGCCAGCAGCCCGAAGACCCGGGACAGGGAGCAGTTCTTC
CASSPKTRDREQFF
>.|TRBJ2-7|TRBV29-1|few
TGCAGCGTTGCTGGGAAGTACACCTACGAGCAGTACTTC
CSVAGKYTYEQYF
>.|TRBJ2-5|TRBV10-3|.
TGTGCCATCGCCCTTGGGGAACAAGAGACCCAGTACTTC
CAIALGEQETQYF
>.|TRBJ2-7|TRBV27|.
TGTGCCAGCAGTCCCCTGGTCCCAGGGGTTATCTACGAGCAGTACTTC
CASSPLVPGVIYEQYF
>.|TRBJ1-3|TRBV30|.
TGTGCCTGGAGTGTCTGGGATCCTGGAAACACCATATATTTT
CAWSVWDPGNTIYF
>.|TRBJ2-7|TRBV25-1|.
TGTGCCAGCAGTGATCCGAATTCCCCTCCCTGGGGCAGTCGGGAGCAGTACTTC
CASSDPNSPPWGSREQYF
>.|TRBJ2-1|TRBV4-3|.
TGCGCCAGCAGCCAAGGGGCAGGGCGCAATGAGCAGTTCTTC
CASSQGAGRNEQFF
>TRBD1|TRBJ2-7|TRBV25-1|.
TGTGCCAGCAGTGAATTCCCTGGGACAGGGAGCTCCTACGAGCAGTACTTC
CASSEFPGTGSSYEQYF
>.|TRBJ2-7|TRBV25-1|once
TGTGCCAGCAGTGAAATATTCCCTGGCGAGCAGTACTTC
CASSEIFPGEQYF
>TRBD2|TRBJ2-7|TRBV7-6|.
TGTGCCAGCAGCTTGGGACTAGCGGAAGTTCAGTACTTC
CASSLGLAEVQYF